The present T cell receptor beta chain was sequenced within a study of shared clonotypes between healthy human individuals. The sample holds a few counts of this clone. Its antigen remains unidentified. The CDR3 has 15 residues. Germline CDR1 and CDR2: MDHEN and SYDVKM. With 8 bases removed from V and 2 bases from J, the gap between germline ends came to 19 bases. Splitting of each subset's genomic DNA was done evenly across several immunoSEQ plates. TCRdb's copy holds only in-frame clones and misses some; the assay was immunoSEQ multiplex PCR. This repertoire shows approximately 88,000 clones, 68% found once; its top ten account for 50%. General study findings and limits: Against clonotypes common to all four donors, non-shared ones had lower generation probabilities. Genetic and exposure-history diversity was limited by the few donors.

The chain is built from TRBV28 and TRBJ2-7; tentatively, D is TRBD2 (6 bases). The specimen was memory CD8+ T cells sorted from blood. Subset given: CD45RO+ cells pooled with CCR7-negative TemRA cells. The TCR originated in a man younger than 40 in good health. The CDR3 nucleotides are TGTGCCAGCTGCGCCGACCGGGACTTCGCCTACGAGCAGTACTTC. Translated, it gives CASCADRDFAYEQYF.